This T cell receptor (beta chain) was captured by sequencing in a study of tumor and adjacent non-tumor tissue in lung cancer. This clonotype was seen only once. Three rounds of nested PCR, following a modified ARM-PCR protocol, produced the TCRbeta library. MiXCR was run by TCRdb on the multiplex PCR reads, yielding one entry per CDR3 protein. The data show about 110,000 distinct CDR3 sequences, with 60% to 70% seen just once and around 19% held by the top ten. The template was RNA from unsorted bulk tissue. More than 3 cm separated this lung sample from the edge of the tumor. This receptor was taken from a man between 60 and 70 years old with non-small cell lung cancer. Sequencing was carried out using distant non-tumor lung tissue.

CDR3 coding DNA: TGTGCCAGCAAATCCAACAGGGGAAGCTCATACGAGCAGTACTTC. Protein sequence: CASKSNRGSSYEQYF. The chain couples TRBV6-2 or TRBV6-3 to TRBJ2-7, with 7 nucleotides matching TRBD1. The CDR3 loop spans 15 amino acids. CDR1 and CDR2 from the germline V gene are MNHEY and SVGEGT. V dropped 7 bases and J dropped 4; count of bases not matched to a gene: 13.